This TCR beta chain was identified in a study of CD8 T cells in Susac syndrome. The V gene end was trimmed by 3 bases and the J gene end by 7 bases; junction bases not matched to a gene: 12. Germline assignment: CDR1 SGDLS and CDR2 YYNGEE. The CDR3 is made up of 17 amino acids. RNA, at roughly 0.5 to 1 ug, was reverse transcribed with random hexamers. TCRdb fed the immunoSEQ multiplex PCR reads into MiXCR, producing one record per CDR3 protein. This table has 150,000 to 200,000 distinct CDR3 sequences, around 94% appearing once. Sequenced: CD4+ T cells from PBMCs. V is TRBV9 and J is TRBJ2-1; 11 bases are a match to TRBD2. The sequence derives from a human donor in good health. CDR3 protein: CASSETLSSGGRNEQFF. The CDR3 DNA reads as TGTGCCAGCAGCGAGACCCTCTCTAGCGGGGGGCGAAATGAGCAGTTCTTC. Combining the CDR3 with reference TRBV9 and TRBJ2-1 gives the whole variable domain DSGVTQTPKHLITATGQRVTLRCSPRSGDLSVYWYQQSLDQGLQFLIQYYNGEERAKGNILERFSAQQFPDLHSELNLSSLELGDSALYFCASSETLSSGGRNEQFFGPGTRLTVL.